This T cell receptor (beta chain) was found in a study of CD8 T cells in Susac syndrome. The CDR3 has 13 residues. V lost 5 bases to trimming and J lost 2 bases; unmatched junction nucleotides: 3. Germline V gives CDR1 MNHNS, CDR2 SASEGT. Random hexamers served to reverse transcribe about 0.45 to 1 ug RNA. By means of immunoSEQ multiplex PCR, TCR beta CDR3 spanning 54 Vbeta and 13 Jbeta underwent amplification. From the immunoSEQ multiplex PCR reads, TCRdb called clonotypes with MiXCR, one entry per CDR3 protein. The sample records about 69,000 distinct CDR3 sequences, roughly nine tenths being singletons. General study points: Regarding the TCR sequencing and HLA analysis, the study admitted that a relatively small number of individuals were involved.

Concerning this clonotype itself: Antigen specificity is unknown.

The sample consisted of CD8+ T cells from PBMCs. The chain employs TRBV6-1 and TRBJ2-7; 7 bases are a match to TRBD1. The sequence derives from a human donor with multiple sclerosis. The CDR3: CASSRDSTYEQYF. DNA of the CDR3: TGTGCCAGCAGTCGGGACAGTACCTACGAGCAGTACTTC.